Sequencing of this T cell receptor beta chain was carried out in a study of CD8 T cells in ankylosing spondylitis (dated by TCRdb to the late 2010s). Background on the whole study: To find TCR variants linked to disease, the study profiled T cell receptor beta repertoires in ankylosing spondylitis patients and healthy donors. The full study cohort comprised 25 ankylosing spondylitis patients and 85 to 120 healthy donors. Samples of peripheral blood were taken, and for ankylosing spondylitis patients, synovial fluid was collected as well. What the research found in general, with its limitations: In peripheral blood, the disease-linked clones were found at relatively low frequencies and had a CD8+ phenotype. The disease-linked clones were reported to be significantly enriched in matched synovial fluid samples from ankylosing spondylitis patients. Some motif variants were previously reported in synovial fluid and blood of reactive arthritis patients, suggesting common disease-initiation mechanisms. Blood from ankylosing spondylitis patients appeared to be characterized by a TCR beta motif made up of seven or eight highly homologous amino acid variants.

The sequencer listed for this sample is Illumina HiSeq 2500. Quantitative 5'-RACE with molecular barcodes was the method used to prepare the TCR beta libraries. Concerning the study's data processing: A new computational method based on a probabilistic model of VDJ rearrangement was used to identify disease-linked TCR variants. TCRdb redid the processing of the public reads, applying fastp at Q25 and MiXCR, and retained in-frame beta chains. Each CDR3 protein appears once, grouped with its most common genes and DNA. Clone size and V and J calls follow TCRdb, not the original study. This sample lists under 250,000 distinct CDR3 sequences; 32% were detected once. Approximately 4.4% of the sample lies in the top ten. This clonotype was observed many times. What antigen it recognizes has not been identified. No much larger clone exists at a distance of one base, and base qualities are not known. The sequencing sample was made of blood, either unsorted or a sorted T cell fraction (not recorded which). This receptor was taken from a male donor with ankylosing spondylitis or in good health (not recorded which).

The CDR3 region has the sequence CASSYATGQTIYGYTF. The DNA is as follows: TGTGCCAGCAGTTACGCCACCGGACAGACTATCTATGGCTACACCTTC. The sequence is built from TRBV6-5 and TRBJ1-2; 6 matching bases give a weak D call of TRBD1. Its CDR3 holds 16 amino acids, cysteine through phenylalanine. Here the CDR3 DNA is all that survives: 48 bases in frame from base 1. V drops 2 bases and J drops 4 bases, leaving 17 bases in between. The germline V gene gives CDR1 as MNHEY and CDR2 as SVGAGI.